This note documents a single T cell receptor beta chain sequence. This specimen belongs to a study of blood T cell repertoires in COVID-19. For the study at large: The samples span acute and convalescent COVID-19 from the United States, Italy and Spain.

This table comes from immunoSEQ multiplex PCR, and its TCRdb copy is limited to in-frame clones, with some not included. The table shows some 11,000 clones, with about four fifths occurring only once. V gave up 0 bases and J gave up 9 bases, with 9 bases separating them. Germline lookup yields CDR1 MGHDK and CDR2 SYGVNS. This CDR3 region has 13 residues. The sequenced sample consisted of peripheral blood. The chain recombines TRBV25-1 with TRBJ2-4; weak D call: TRBD2 (5 bases). This clonotype was obtained from a man between 45 and 60 years old with active COVID-19. The CDR3 nucleotides read TGTGCCAGCAGTGAATATTCTGAGGGCATTCAGTACTTC. Encoded protein: CASSEYSEGIQYF.